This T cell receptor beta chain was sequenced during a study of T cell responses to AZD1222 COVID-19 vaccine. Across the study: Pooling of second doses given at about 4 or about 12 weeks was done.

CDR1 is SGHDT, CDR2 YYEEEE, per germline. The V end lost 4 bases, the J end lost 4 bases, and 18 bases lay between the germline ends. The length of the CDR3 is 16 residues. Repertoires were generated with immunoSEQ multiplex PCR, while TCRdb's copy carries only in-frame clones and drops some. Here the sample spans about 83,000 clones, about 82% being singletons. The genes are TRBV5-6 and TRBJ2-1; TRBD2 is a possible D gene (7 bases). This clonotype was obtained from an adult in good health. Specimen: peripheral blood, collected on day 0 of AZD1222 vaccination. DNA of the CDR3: TGTGCCAGCAGCCGCAGGGGTCTAGCGGTGTACAATGAGCAGTTCTTC. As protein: CASSRRGLAVYNEQFF.